This TCR beta chain was captured in a study of brain T cells in children with intractable seizures. Whole-study results and caveats: HCMV serostatus was not known, and viral specificity came from CDR3 similarity only. Clones missing pre-surgery may reflect undersampling of that blood sample.

Sequencing was limited to surgery cases with top T cell transcript signatures in brain tissue. Sequenced by immunoSEQ multiplex PCR; TCRdb stores in-frame clones only, minus some. Among approximately 110,000 clones, approximately 94% were seen once, and the ten largest hold roughly 4%. Between the trimmed V and J ends, which lost 5 bases and 4 bases, there was a span of 11 bases. The CDR3 contains 13 residues. Germline values: CDR1 MNHEY, CDR2 SVGEGT. In regard to this clone: Its antigen is not identified.

The TCR sequence derives from a boy less than two years old with hemimegalencephaly and intractable seizures. The material sequenced was peripheral blood, taken at surgery. This chain links TRBV6-2 or TRBV6-3 with TRBJ1-2; D not resolved. Written as DNA, the CDR3 is TGTGCCAGCAGTCCCGGAAGCTCCTATGGCTACACCTTC. Translating gives CASSPGSSYGYTF.